This T cell receptor beta chain was sequenced in a study of T cells in Graves' hyperthyroidism and ophthalmopathy. Germline values: CDR1 KGHSH, CDR2 LQKENI. The CDR3 runs 14 residues. The ends were cut back, 3 bases at V and 2 bases at J, with 9 bases in the middle. From RNA transcripts, TCR beta CDR3 regions were amplified. The HTBI set primed first-round TCR CDR3 RT-PCR. TCRdb itself ran the multiplex PCR reads through MiXCR, one entry per CDR3 protein. The profile shows roughly 400,000 distinct CDR3 sequences, around 15% of them singletons. At least ten counts were recorded for this clonotype. Its specificity is unknown. Clinical symptoms, serum thyroxine, TRAb, thyroid ultrasound and orbital computed tomography informed diagnoses. The study, taken as a whole, reports: Ophthalmopathy was model-predicted a median about six months pre-onset. Most expanded thyroid clonotypes above 0.001 also appeared in blood.

Specimen: blood. The chain uses TRBV18 and TRBJ2-3; D is possibly TRBD1 (5 bases). This clonotype was sampled from a man aged 50-59 years with Graves' ophthalmopathy. The CDR3 coding sequence is TGTGCCAGCTCACCCCAGGGATTCACAGATACGCAGTATTTT. It encodes CASSPQGFTDTQYF.